Following are 16 T cell receptor beta chains from one sample sequenced in a study of T cell changes during pregnancy in multiple sclerosis (dated by TCRdb to 2018 to 2020). Libraries came from the immunoSEQ multiplex PCR assay. TCRdb took over this immuneACCESS table, retaining in-frame rearrangements with V and J assigned. Such tables are incomplete; in checked studies, under half of the missing clones stem from an unresolved V gene, and the remainder is unexplained. This sample holds almost 20,000 clones; 70% to 90% were observed only once. About 20% of the sample lies in the top ten. The source material was CD8+ T cells from peripheral blood mononuclear cells, sampled after pregnancy. These receptors came from a female donor in good health, enrolled as a control in a pregnancy study.

The chain joins TRBV19 to TRBJ2-1; 10 nucleotides match TRBD1. The CDR3 is 16 amino acids. The junction had 15 bases not matched to a gene; V was cut back by 8 bases and J by 8 bases. Germline lookup yields CDR1 LNHDA and CDR2 SQIVND (reference sequence). The CDR3 region is CASVTGTGALADEQFF. CDR3 DNA: TGTGCCAGTGTTACCGGGACAGGGGCCCTAGCCGATGAGCAGTTCTTC.

The chain combines TRBV27 with TRBJ2-7; D is perhaps TRBD1 (6 bases). Trimming left V 1 base short and J 5 bases short, with 18 bases between. Germline V gene lookup returns CDR1 MNHEY and CDR2 SMNVEV (reference sequence). The CDR3 covers 16 residues. CDR3 in DNA: TGTGCCAGCAGTTTATATGGGGGCTCCGGGTTGAACGAGCAGTACTTC. It translates to CASSLYGGSGLNEQYF.

This sequence joins TRBV10-1 and TRBJ2-7; the D gene is possibly TRBD1 (6 bases). Germline V gene data show CDR1 as WNHNN and CDR2 as SYGVQD (reference sequence). This CDR3 is 14 amino acids long. V was trimmed by 3 bases and J by 2 bases, leaving 11 bases between them. The CDR3 protein is CASSETGTPYEQYF. DNA of the CDR3: TGCGCCAGCAGTGAAACGGGGACACCCTACGAGCAGTACTTC.

This clone was recorded once. The chain has TRBV7-2 and TRBJ2-5, with D unclear. Trimming removed 5 bases at V and 6 bases at J, with 13 bases between. This CDR3 is built from 13 residues. Germline V gene data show CDR1 as SGHTA and CDR2 as FQGNSA. The CDR3 protein is CASSQHSKKTQYF. CDR3 bases: TGTGCCAGCAGCCAGCACAGTAAAAAGACCCAGTACTTC.

The chain carries TRBV7-7 and TRBJ2-5, with 7 bases fitting TRBD2. V lost 3 bases and J lost 8; bases outside the gene matches: 9. The CDR3 extends over 14 amino acids. From germline, CDR1 is SSHAT and CDR2 FNYEAQ (reference sequence). CDR3 residues: CASSLIGEGSTQYF. CDR3 nucleotides: TGTGCCAGCAGCTTGATCGGGGAGGGAAGCACCCAGTACTTC.

This clone was counted a single time. This chain uses TRBV30 with TRBJ1-1; no clear D gene. Germline V gene data show CDR1 as GTSNPN and CDR2 as SVGIG (reference sequence). V dropped 1 base and J dropped 1 base, with 13 bases sitting between them. This CDR3 is built from 15 residues. CDR3 sequence: CAWSAGNWGNTEAFF. As DNA, the CDR3 is TGTGCCTGGAGTGCGGGGAACTGGGGGAACACTGAAGCTTTCTTT.

V is TRBV2 and J is TRBJ1-3; D gene uncertain. This CDR3 has 17 residues. The V end was cut by 7 bases, the J end by 0 bases, with 19 bases between. Germline-derived CDR1 and CDR2 are SNHLY and FYNNEI. CDR3 residues: CASTLRERITSGNTIYF. The DNA of the CDR3 is TGTGCCAGCACCCTCCGGGAGCGGATTACCTCTGGAAACACCATATATTTT. Combining the CDR3 with reference TRBV2 and TRBJ1-3 gives the whole variable domain EPEVTQTPSHQVTQMGQEVILRCVPISNHLYFYWYRQILGQKVEFLVSFYNNEISEKSEIFDDQFSVERPDGSNFTLKIRSTKLEDSAMYFCASTLRERITSGNTIYFGEGSWLTVV.

The rearrangement links TRBV27 to TRBJ2-1; weak D call: TRBD1 (5 bases). The germline CDR1 and CDR2 sequences are MNHEY and SMNVEV (reference sequence). The V and J ends lost 6 bases and 8 bases respectively, with 17 bases between them. The CDR3 sequence is 14 residues long. CDR3 sequence (DNA): TGTGCCAGCAGCCAAGGGGCCCCGCTGGATGAGCAGTTCTTC. Its protein is CASSQGAPLDEQFF.

This chain connects TRBV29-1 to TRBJ2-3; TRBD1 aligns across 8 bases. V shed 6 bases, J shed 4 bases, and the junction held 9 bases outside the gene matches. This CDR3 contains 14 residues. CDR1 and CDR2 (germline): SQVTM, ANQGSEA. CDR3 sequence reads: CSVGGQVVADTQYF. The CDR3 DNA is TGCAGCGTGGGGGGACAGGTCGTCGCAGATACGCAGTATTTT.

The V gene is TRBV9, the J gene TRBJ2-7, with TRBD2 matching 11 bases. This CDR3 is built from 12 residues. Germline V gene data show CDR1 as SGDLS and CDR2 as YYNGEE. Trimming at V came to 10 bases and at J to 3 bases, leaving 3 bases not matched to a gene. The CDR3 region has the DNA TGTGCCTCTGGGACTAGCGGCTACGAGCAGTACTTC. As protein: CASGTSGYEQYF.

This sequence joins TRBV5-1 and TRBJ1-1, with 7 bases aligning to TRBD1. The germline V gene has CDR1 SGHRS and CDR2 YFSETQ. V gave up 7 bases and J gave up 5 bases; unmatched junction bases: 11. The CDR3 runs 14 residues. The CDR3, as DNA: TGCGCCAGCTTATCAGAGGGGGCTCGGACTGAAGCTTTCTTT. Its translation: CASLSEGARTEAFF.

The CDR3 loop reads CASSTYEQYF. The CDR3 nucleotides read TGTGCCAGCAGTACCTACGAGCAGTACTTC. The J gene is TRBJ2-5, the V gene TRBV6-1; D gene ambiguous. With the DNA end fitting TRBJ2-7 better, the J assignment may be wrong. This CDR3 contains 10 residues. The germline gives CDR1 MNHNS, CDR2 SASEGT.

V gene TRBV11-2 combines with J gene TRBJ1-1; a possible D gene is TRBD1 (6 bases). The CDR3 totals 16 residues. V lost 1 base and J lost 0, with 12 bases in between. Germline V gene sequence: CDR1 SGHAT, CDR2 FQNNGV. This chain's CDR3 is CASSLVPGGLNTEAFF. DNA for the CDR3: TGTGCCAGCAGCTTAGTACCGGGGGGCTTGAACACTGAAGCTTTCTTT. The variable domain in full, completed from reference TRBV11-2 and TRBJ1-1, reads EAGVAQSPRYKIIEKRQSVAFWCNPISGHATLYWYQQILGQGPKLLIQFQNNGVVDDSQLPKDRFSAERLKGVDSTLKIQPAKLEDSAVYLCASSLVPGGLNTEAFFGQGTRLTVV.

CDR3: CASSPTGGGSPLHF. The CDR3 bases are TGTGCCAGCAGCCCGACCGGGGGTGGTTCACCCCTCCACTTT. The V and J genes are TRBV4-2 and TRBJ1-6; tentatively, D is TRBD1 (5 bases). Trimming shortened V by 4 bases and J by 9 bases, and 13 bases separated the two germline ends. Germline V CDR1 and CDR2: LGHNA, YNFKEQ. The CDR3 spans 14 residues.

The chain joins TRBV11-3 to TRBJ1-3; D is unclear. Trimming took off 7 bases at V and 9 bases at J, with 13 bases between the two ends. The CDR3 totals 12 residues. Germline V gives CDR1 SGHNT, CDR2 YENEEA. CDR3 sequence (DNA): TGTGCCAGCAAAACGGGAGAAGGCACCATATATTTT. This codes for CASKTGEGTIYF.

The CDR3 region is CAWSDGGQESYGYTF. The CDR3 bases are TGTGCCTGGAGTGACGGGGGACAGGAGTCCTATGGCTACACCTTC. The V call is TRBV30, the J call TRBJ1-2, with TRBD1 identical over 8 bases. This CDR3 region has 15 residues. V trimming: 1 base; J trimming: 4 bases; junction bases outside the gene matches: 8. CDR1 GTSNPN and CDR2 SVGIG come from the germline V gene (reference sequence).